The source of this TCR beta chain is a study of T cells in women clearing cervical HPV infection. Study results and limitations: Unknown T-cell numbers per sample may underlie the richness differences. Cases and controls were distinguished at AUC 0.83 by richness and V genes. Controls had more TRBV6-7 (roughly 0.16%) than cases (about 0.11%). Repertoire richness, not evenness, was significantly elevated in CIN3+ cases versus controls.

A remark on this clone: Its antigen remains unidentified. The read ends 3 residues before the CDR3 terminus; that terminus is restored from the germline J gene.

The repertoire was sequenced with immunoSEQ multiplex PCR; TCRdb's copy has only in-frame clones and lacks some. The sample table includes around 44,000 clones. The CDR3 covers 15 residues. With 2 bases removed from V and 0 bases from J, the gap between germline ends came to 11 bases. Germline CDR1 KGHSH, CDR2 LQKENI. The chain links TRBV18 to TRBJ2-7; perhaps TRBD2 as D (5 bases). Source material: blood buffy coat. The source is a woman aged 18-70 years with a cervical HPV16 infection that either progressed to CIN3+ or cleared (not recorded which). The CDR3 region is CASSPTSGFSYEQYF. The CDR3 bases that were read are TGTGCCAGCTCACCAACTTCGGGGTTCTCCTACGAG.